This T cell receptor (beta chain) emerged from a study of CD8 T cells in ankylosing spondylitis. A remark on this clonotype: Antigen: not known.

Preparation of TCR beta libraries was done by quantitative 5'-RACE with molecular barcodes. TCRdb analysed the 5' RACE reads with MiXCR anew, one entry per CDR3 protein. The sample lists fewer than 500,000 distinct CDR3 sequences, 26% occurring once. Losses at the gene ends were 6 bases for V and 5 bases for J; bases not matched to a gene: 4. There are 13 residues in the CDR3. Germline CDR1 and CDR2: SGHTA and FQGNSA. The study's findings and limits: The authors reported significant enrichment of disease-linked clones in matched ankylosing spondylitis synovial fluid. Ankylosing spondylitis blood appeared to carry a characteristic TCR beta motif of fewer than 10 highly homologous variants.

This TCR was recovered from a male donor with ankylosing spondylitis. The gene calls are TRBV7-2 and TRBJ2-1; 7 nucleotides match TRBD2. Source material: blood, either unsorted or a sorted T cell fraction (not recorded which). This CDR3 is CASRRESNNEQFF. The CDR3, as DNA: TGTGCCAGCAGGCGGGAGTCAAACAATGAGCAGTTCTTC. Full variable domain (rest looked up from reference TRBV7-2 and TRBJ2-1): GAGVSQSPSNKVTEKGKDVELRCDPISGHTALYWYRQSLGQGLEFLIYFQGNSAPDKSGLPSDRFSAERTGGSVSTLTIQRTQQEDSAVYLCASRRESNNEQFFGPGTRLTVL.